This section outlines one T cell receptor (beta chain) sequence together with its context. Its antigen is currently unknown. This CDR3 spans 12 amino acids. The germline CDR1 and CDR2 sequences are DFQATT and SNEGSKA (reference sequence). The sample is drawn from a study of T-cell memory formation after mild COVID-19. On the study more broadly: The TCR clusters were mostly specific to one donor. Notes on the study in general: Some responding clones appeared in pre-infection memory, suggesting cross-reactive memory joined.

5'RACE with constant-segment primers yielded barcoded, UMI-tagged TCR alpha and TCR beta cDNA libraries. TCRdb reanalysed the 5' RACE reads using MiXCR and keeps one entry per CDR3 protein. The sample holds 150,000 to 200,000 distinct CDR3 sequences, roughly 12% seen once. This chain uses TRBV20-1 with TRBJ1-1, with D possibly matching TRBD1 (5 bases). This clonotype originated in a man aged 18 to 29 who had mild COVID-19 (a few samples of this study predate the infection). Cell type and time point are not known. Material: PBMCs or a T cell subset sorted from them (not recorded which). The CDR3 sequence: CRVGTPEGEAFF. For the CDR3, the DNA is TGCAGGGTTGGGACTCCCGAGGGGGAAGCTTTCTTT.